This TCR beta chain was observed in a study of blood T cell repertoires in COVID-19. Measured with immunoSEQ multiplex PCR; TCRdb has only the in-frame clones, and not every one. The repertoire holds about 200,000 clones, with approximately 83% as singletons. With 0 bases clipped from V and 2 bases from J, the junction kept 5 bases outside the gene matches. Germline V gene data show CDR1 as MGHRA and CDR2 as YSYEKL. CDR3 size: 17 residues. The source material was peripheral blood. This sequence was found in a man in his sixties with acute or convalescent COVID-19. This sequence joins TRBV4-1 and TRBJ2-5; 11 bases agree with TRBD2. CDR3 loop: CASSQDRASGRQETQYF. The CDR3 region has the DNA TGCGCCAGCAGCCAAGATAGGGCTAGCGGGAGGCAAGAGACCCAGTACTTC.